Given below is one TCR beta chain in context. As yet, its antigen is unknown. The data were produced by immunoSEQ multiplex PCR, yet TCRdb's version contains in-frame clones alone and is incomplete. The repertoire has some 110,000 clones, 60% to 85% of them found once; the top ten carry 4% to 5%. The CDR3 extends over 15 amino acids. V gave up 6 bases and J gave up 3 bases, with 19 bases separating them. Germline V lookup: CDR1 SGHTS, CDR2 YDEGEE. This sample is drawn from a study of PD-1 blockade in mismatch repair-deficient tumors. Study-wide results and limits: Tumor-resident clones, often absent from pretreatment blood, expanded after pembrolizumab and then contracted.

The sample consisted of peripheral blood, taken just over 59 weeks after starting pembrolizumab. The chain couples TRBV5-8 to TRBJ2-7, with D tentatively TRBD2 (6 bases). The TCR was taken from an adult with mismatch repair-deficient cancer. CDR3 amino acids: CASNRDSSSVYEQYF. DNA of the CDR3: TGTGCCAGCAACCGGGACTCCTCGTCTGTCTACGAGCAGTACTTC.